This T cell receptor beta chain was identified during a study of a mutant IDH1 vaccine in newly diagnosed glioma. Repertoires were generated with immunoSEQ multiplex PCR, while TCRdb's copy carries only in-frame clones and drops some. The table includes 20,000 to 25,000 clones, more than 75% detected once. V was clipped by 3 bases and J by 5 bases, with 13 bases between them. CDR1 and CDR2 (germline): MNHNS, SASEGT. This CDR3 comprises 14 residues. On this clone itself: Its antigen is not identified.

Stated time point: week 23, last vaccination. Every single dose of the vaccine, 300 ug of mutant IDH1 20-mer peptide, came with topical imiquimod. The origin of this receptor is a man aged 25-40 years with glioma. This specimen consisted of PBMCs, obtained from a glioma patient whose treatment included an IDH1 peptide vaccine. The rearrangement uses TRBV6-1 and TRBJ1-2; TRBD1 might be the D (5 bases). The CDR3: CASSDAGDRYGYTF. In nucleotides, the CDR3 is TGTGCCAGCAGTGATGCGGGGGATCGATATGGCTACACCTTC.